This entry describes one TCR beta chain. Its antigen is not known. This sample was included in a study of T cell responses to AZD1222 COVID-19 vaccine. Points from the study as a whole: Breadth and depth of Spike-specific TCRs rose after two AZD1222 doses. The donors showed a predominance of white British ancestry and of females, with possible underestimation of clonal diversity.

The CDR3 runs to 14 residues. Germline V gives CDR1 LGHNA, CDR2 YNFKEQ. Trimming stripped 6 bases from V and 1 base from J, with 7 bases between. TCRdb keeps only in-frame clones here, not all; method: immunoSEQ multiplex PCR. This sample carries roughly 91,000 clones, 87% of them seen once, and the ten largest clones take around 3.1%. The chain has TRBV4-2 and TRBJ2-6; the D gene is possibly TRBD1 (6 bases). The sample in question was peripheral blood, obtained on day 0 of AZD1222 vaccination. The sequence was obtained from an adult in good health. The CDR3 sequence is CASRRGSGANVLTF. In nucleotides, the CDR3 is TGTGCCAGCAGGAGGGGGTCTGGGGCCAACGTCCTGACTTTC.